This T cell receptor (beta chain) was retrieved from a study of T cell responses to AZD1222 COVID-19 vaccine. Profiled with immunoSEQ multiplex PCR; TCRdb holds only in-frame clones, not every one. The sample holds approximately 65,000 clones; about 70% are singletons and the top ten take more than 13%. Germline-derived CDR1 and CDR2 are SGHVS and FQNEAQ. V dropped 5 bases and J dropped 3 bases, with 11 bases sitting between them. This CDR3 is built from 14 residues. The input for sequencing was peripheral blood, taken on day 0 of AZD1222 vaccination. This sequence joins TRBV7-8 and TRBJ2-1; D tentatively fits TRBD1 or TRBD2 (5 bases each). The source is an adult in good health. The CDR3 region is CASSPGANYNEQFF. As DNA, the CDR3 is TGTGCCAGCAGCCCCGGGGCCAACTACAATGAGCAGTTCTTC.